Shown below are 28 T cell receptor beta chains from a single sample sequenced in a study of cytomegalovirus exposure and HLA in healthy donors. Use of 60 Vbeta and 13 Jbeta primers characterized the PCR. Assay used: immunoSEQ multiplex PCR; TCRdb lists only in-frame clones, some missing. The data contain roughly 100,000 clones, around 79% of them singletons. Source material: PBMCs. The source of these receptors is a man in his 60s in good health and CMV-seropositive.

The chain has TRBV6-4 and TRBJ2-1; tentative D call: TRBD2 (5 bases). CDR3 length: 19 residues. The V and J ends lost 3 bases and 0 bases respectively, with 21 bases between them. CDR1 is MRHNA, CDR2 SNTAGT, per germline. CDR3 residues: CASSEWARAVESSYNEQFF. CDR3 sequence (DNA): TGTGCCAGCAGTGAATGGGCCCGAGCGGTCGAGAGCTCCTACAATGAGCAGTTCTTC.

The chain uses TRBV28 and TRBJ2-5, with 8 nucleotides matching TRBD1. The J segment lost 5 bases and the V segment lost 6 bases, leaving 8 bases of the junction unmatched. Germline V lookup: CDR1 MDHEN, CDR2 SYDVKM. This CDR3 has 14 amino acids. CDR3 DNA: TGTGCCAGCAGGTATCAGGGGGCTTGGGAGACCCAGTACTTC. This codes for CASRYQGAWETQYF.

The CDR3 here is CASSLANRAEAFF. The CDR3 bases are TGTGCCAGCAGCTTAGCCAACAGAGCTGAAGCTTTCTTT. The chain joins TRBV7-6 to TRBJ1-1; no clear D gene. Looked up from germline, CDR1 is SGHVS and CDR2 is FNYEAQ. The V gene lost 0 bases and the J gene lost 6 bases, with 8 bases spanning the gap. The CDR3 is made up of 13 amino acids.

V usage is TRBV18 and J usage is TRBJ2-6; 8 positions match TRBD2. The J segment lost 3 bases and the V segment lost 2 bases, leaving 15 bases of the junction unmatched. The length of the CDR3 is 20 residues. The germline V gene has CDR1 KGHSH and CDR2 LQKENI. DNA of the CDR3: TGTGCCAGCTCACCATTAGGGCTAGCGGGCCAAGGAGGTGGGGCCAACGTCCTGACTTTC. Its translation is CASSPLGLAGQGGGANVLTF. The full variable domain, completed using reference TRBV18 and TRBJ2-6, is NAGVMQNPRHLVRRRGQEARLRCSPMKGHSHVYWYRQLPEEGLKFMVYLQKENIIDESGMPKERFSAEFPKEGPSILRIQQVVRGDSAAYFCASSPLGLAGQGGGANVLTFGAGSRLTVL.

Details on this clone: The junction does not match germline at one end; this may be a read error. The chain has TRBV4-1 and TRBJ1-2; D may be TRBD1 (6 bases). CDR1 is MGHRA, CDR2 YSYEKL, per germline. There are 14 residues in the CDR3. The CDR3 sequence is CASSQGQLQDGYTF. CDR3 in DNA: TGTGCCAGCAGCCAAGGACAGCTTCAGGATGGCTACACCTTC.

The V and J genes are TRBV11-2 and TRBJ2-5; D may be TRBD2 (7 bases). The CDR3 length is 13 residues. Germline CDR1 reads SGHAT; CDR2 reads FQNNGV. Trimming took off 5 bases at V and 5 bases at J, with 12 bases between the two ends. CDR3 nucleotides: TGTGCCAGCAGCGGGGGGGCCCGTGAGACCCAGTACTTC. Translation: CASSGGARETQYF.

The chain recombines TRBV19 with TRBJ1-5; no reliable D call. This CDR3 has 15 amino acids. Between the trimmed V and J ends, which lost 3 bases and 7 bases, there was a span of 16 bases. Germline V gene lookup returns CDR1 LNHDA and CDR2 SQIVND (reference sequence). CDR3 amino acids: CASSIKALGGQPQHF. The CDR3 DNA reads TGTGCCAGTAGTATCAAGGCCCTTGGAGGCCAGCCCCAGCATTTT.

The chain carries TRBV5-1 and TRBJ2-2, with 7 bases fitting TRBD1. V lost 4 bases to trimming and J lost 1 base; unmatched junction nucleotides: 7. The germline V gene encodes CDR1 SGHRS and CDR2 YFSETQ. CDR3 length equals 16 residues. DNA of the CDR3: TGCGCCAGCAGCAATAAGGGACAGAGGAACACCGGGGAGCTGTTTTTT. As protein: CASSNKGQRNTGELFF.

This chain joins TRBV27 and TRBJ2-3; possible D gene TRBD2, 6 bases. Per the germline V gene, CDR1 is MNHEY and CDR2 is SMNVEV (reference sequence). The CDR3 runs 13 residues. Deletions cut 11 bases from V and 4 bases from J, with 16 bases between. The CDR3, as DNA: TGTGCCTGCGGGGCTCTTTCTGCAGATACGCAGTATTTT. The encoded protein is CACGALSADTQYF.

The CDR3 sequence is CASSLSPSSYNEQFF. The CDR3 coding sequence is TGTGCCAGCAGCTTGTCCCCCAGCTCCTACAATGAGCAGTTCTTC. V gene TRBV5-4 combines with J gene TRBJ2-1; D is unresolved. The V gene's germline CDR1 is SGHNT and CDR2 YYREEE (reference sequence). V was cut by 1 base and J by 0 bases, with 8 bases left in between. CDR3 length equals 15 residues.

This clone was picked up one time. Here the CDR3 reads CASSLRQGDQETQYF. The CDR3 nucleotides are TGTGCCAGCTCACTGAGACAGGGGGACCAAGAGACCCAGTACTTC. The chain has TRBV18 and TRBJ2-5; 9 bases line up with TRBD1. The length of the CDR3 is 15 residues. V gave up 4 bases and J gave up 0 bases; unmatched junction bases: 3. From germline, CDR1 is KGHSH and CDR2 LQKENI.

This chain joins TRBV7-2 and TRBJ2-5; 10 bases are shared with TRBD2. Germline V gene lookup returns CDR1 SGHTA and CDR2 FQGNSA. J was trimmed by 5 bases and V by 1 base; bases with no gene match: 7. The CDR3 is 16 amino acids. DNA of the CDR3: TGTGCCAGCAGCTTAGGGATTAGCGGGGGGCAGGAGACCCAGTACTTC. Translation gives CASSLGISGGQETQYF.

This clone has more than one count but fewer than ten. V and J are TRBV5-5 and TRBJ2-3; perhaps TRBD1 as D (6 bases). The germline V gene has CDR1 SGHKS and CDR2 YYEKEE (reference sequence). Deletions cut 7 bases from V and 5 bases from J, with 14 bases between. CDR3 length equals 13 residues. The CDR3 loop is CASQNRDEDTQYF. The CDR3 nucleotides are TGTGCCAGCCAGAACAGGGATGAAGATACGCAGTATTTT. The full variable domain, rest sourced from reference TRBV5-5 and TRBJ2-3, is DAGVTQSPTHLIKTRGQQVTLRCSPISGHKSVSWYQQVLGQGPQFIFQYYEKEERGRGNFPDRFSARQFPNYSSELNVNALLLGDSALYLCASQNRDEDTQYFGPGTRLTVL.

Notes on this clone: A read error may produce the germline difference seen at one junction end. The V and J genes are TRBV7-9 and TRBJ2-7; 7 bases match TRBD1. The germline V gene encodes CDR1 SEHNR and CDR2 FQNEAQ (reference sequence). The CDR3 loop spans 13 amino acids. The CDR3 DNA sequence: TGTTCCAGCAGCACGCGACAGGGCTACGAGCAGTACTTC. Amino acids: CSSSTRQGYEQYF. The complete variable domain, with remaining parts taken from reference TRBV7-9 and TRBJ2-7, reads DTGVSQNPRHKITKRGQNVTFRCDPISEHNRLYWYRQTLGQGPEFLTYFQNEAQLEKSRLLSDRFSAERPKGSFSTLEIQRTEQGDSAMYLCSSSTRQGYEQYFGPGTRLTVT.

CDR3 nucleotide sequence: TGCGCCAGCAGTCAATATTCAGGGGGCGCAGGGGAGCAGTTCTTC. Its translation: CASSQYSGGAGEQFF. The V gene is TRBV23-1, the J gene TRBJ2-1; TRBD1 matches 8 bases. TRBV23-1 is an ORF; its function is uncertain. Trimming removed 1 base from V and 10 bases from J; junction bases left unmatched: 9. This CDR3 is built from 15 residues.

The chain has TRBV4-2 and TRBJ2-2; D might be TRBD1 (6 bases). Germline lookup yields CDR1 LGHNA and CDR2 YNFKEQ. Trimming shortened V by 4 bases and J by 6 bases, and 18 bases separated the two germline ends. There are 16 residues in the CDR3. Here the CDR3 reads CASSRAGQNPAGELFF. CDR3 in DNA: TGTGCCAGCAGCCGCGCCGGACAGAACCCTGCCGGGGAGCTGTTTTTT.

This clone was observed a single time. This chain links TRBV4-1 with TRBJ1-1, with D unresolved. The V end was cut by 4 bases, the J end by 2 bases, with 11 bases between. Germline-derived CDR1 and CDR2 are MGHRA and YSYEKL. CDR3 size: 14 residues. The CDR3 sequence is CASSPTELNTEAFF. For the CDR3, the DNA is TGCGCCAGCAGCCCCACGGAGCTAAACACTGAAGCTTTCTTT.

In its sample, this clone was seen a few times. The genes are TRBV6-4 and TRBJ2-2; no firm D call. CDR3 length equals 15 residues. Germline CDR1 MRHNA, CDR2 SNTAGT. Trimming cost V 0 bases and J 6 bases, with 11 bases left between them. CDR3 region: CASSDSAGFSGELFF. CDR3 coding DNA: TGTGCCAGCAGTGACTCAGCAGGTTTTTCCGGGGAGCTGTTTTTT.

The chain joins TRBV7-8 to TRBJ2-1; 9 positions match TRBD1. Germline values: CDR1 SGHVS, CDR2 FQNEAQ. This CDR3 is built from 16 residues. V shed 5 bases and J 6 bases; nucleotides not matched to a gene: 11. The CDR3 bases are TGTGCCAGCAGCAGTCCCGGGACAGGGATTGTCAATGAGCAGTTCTTC. It yields the protein CASSSPGTGIVNEQFF.

J is TRBJ1-1 and V is TRBV5-4; 7 nucleotides match TRBD1. The CDR3 has 16 amino acids. The germline CDR1 and CDR2 sequences are SGHNT and YYREEE (reference sequence). J gave up 4 bases and V 0 bases, and 9 bases lay outside the gene matches. DNA for the CDR3: TGTGCCAGCAGCTTGGTAGGGGGCAGTTTGGGCACTGAAGCTTTCTTT. Translation: CASSLVGGSLGTEAFF.

V is TRBV2 and J is TRBJ2-5; TRBD2 aligns across 9 bases. The CDR3 totals 17 residues. With 6 bases clipped from V and 4 bases from J, the junction kept 15 bases outside the gene matches. CDR1 SNHLY and CDR2 FYNNEI come from the germline V gene. The CDR3: CASRKLAGTGMGETQYF. The CDR3 DNA sequence: TGTGCCAGCAGGAAGCTAGCGGGGACGGGTATGGGAGAGACCCAGTACTTC.

V usage is TRBV5-1 and J usage is TRBJ2-1; 10 nucleotides align to TRBD2. The CDR3 is made up of 16 amino acids. CDR1 SGHRS and CDR2 YFSETQ come from the germline V gene. V lost 0 bases and J lost 3; bases outside the gene matches: 3. The CDR3 sequence is CASSLASGGDYNEQFF. CDR3 nucleotide sequence: TGCGCCAGCAGCTTGGCTAGCGGGGGCGACTACAATGAGCAGTTCTTC.

The chain combines TRBV6-5 with TRBJ2-1; perhaps TRBD2 as D (7 bases). The CDR3 is 15 amino acids. The germline gives CDR1 MNHEY, CDR2 SVGAGI. V gave up 0 bases and J gave up 6 bases, with 12 bases separating them. The CDR3 DNA follows: TGTGCCAGCAGTTACTCGGGGGGGGCCCTCAATGAGCAGTTCTTC. It codes for CASSYSGGALNEQFF.

This chain uses TRBV7-2 with TRBJ2-1, with D tentatively TRBD1 (6 bases). The length of the CDR3 is 18 residues. V was clipped by 5 bases and J by 4 bases, with 24 bases between them. CDR1 and CDR2 from the germline V gene are SGHTA and FQGNSA. CDR3 sequence: CASSPGSGDPRLYNEQFF. The CDR3 DNA follows: TGTGCCAGCAGCCCCGGGTCAGGGGACCCCAGATTATACAATGAGCAGTTCTTC.

The rearrangement uses TRBV11-1 and TRBJ2-3; D perhaps matches TRBD2 (6 bases). CDR3 length: 13 residues. Trimming stripped 10 bases from V and 5 bases from J, with 16 bases between. Germline-derived CDR1 and CDR2 are SGHAT and FQDESV (reference sequence). CDR3 in DNA: TGTGCCACGGGAGTCGGGGGTGGAGATACGCAGTATTTT. Translation gives CATGVGGGDTQYF.

The V gene is TRBV5-1, the J gene TRBJ2-7, with a weak D call TRBD2 (6 bases). The V gene lost 2 bases and the J gene lost 0 bases, with 15 bases spanning the gap. The CDR3 is 16 residues long. In germline, CDR1 is SGHRS, CDR2 YFSETQ. CDR3 sequence: CASSFGGQASSYEQYF. The CDR3 DNA reads as TGCGCCAGCAGCTTTGGAGGGCAGGCCAGCTCCTACGAGCAGTACTTC.

For this clone: Other DNA sequences of this sample code for an identical CDR3. The genes are TRBV11-2 and TRBJ2-7; 9 positions match TRBD1. V shed 6 bases, J shed 3 bases, and the junction held 9 bases outside the gene matches. This CDR3 comprises 15 residues. Per germline, CDR1 SGHAT and CDR2 FQNNGV. This CDR3 reads CASSYRTGVDYEQYF. The CDR3 DNA reads as TGTGCCAGCAGTTACCGGACAGGGGTCGACTACGAGCAGTACTTC.

This clone was counted at least ten times. The rearrangement joins TRBV9 to TRBJ2-2; 8 bases agree with TRBD2. CDR1 SGDLS and CDR2 YYNGEE come from the germline V gene. The CDR3 consists of 16 residues. Trimming took 1 base from V and 4 from J; bases not matched to a gene: 6. CDR3 bases: TGTGCCAGCAGCGTACGATCCGGGACTAGCACCGGGGAGCTGTTTTTT. The encoded protein is CASSVRSGTSTGELFF.